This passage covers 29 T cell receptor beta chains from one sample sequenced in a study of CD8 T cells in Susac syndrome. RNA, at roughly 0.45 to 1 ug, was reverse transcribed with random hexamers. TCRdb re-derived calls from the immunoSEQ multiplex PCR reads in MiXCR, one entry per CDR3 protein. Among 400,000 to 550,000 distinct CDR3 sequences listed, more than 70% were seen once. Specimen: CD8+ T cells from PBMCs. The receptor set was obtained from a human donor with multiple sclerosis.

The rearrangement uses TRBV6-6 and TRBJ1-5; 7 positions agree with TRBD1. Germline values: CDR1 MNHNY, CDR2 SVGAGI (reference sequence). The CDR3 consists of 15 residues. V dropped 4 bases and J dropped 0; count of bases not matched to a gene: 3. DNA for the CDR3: TGTGCCAGCAGTTTCCACAGGGGTAGCAATCAGCCCCAGCATTTT. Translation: CASSFHRGSNQPQHF.

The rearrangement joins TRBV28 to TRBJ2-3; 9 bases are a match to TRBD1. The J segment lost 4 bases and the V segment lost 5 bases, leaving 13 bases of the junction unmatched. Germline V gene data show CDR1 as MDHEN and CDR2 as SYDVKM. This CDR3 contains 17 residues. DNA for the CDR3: TGTGCCAGCAGTCCTCCGGGACAGGGTTTTAGGCCAGATACGCAGTATTTT. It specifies CASSPPGQGFRPDTQYF.

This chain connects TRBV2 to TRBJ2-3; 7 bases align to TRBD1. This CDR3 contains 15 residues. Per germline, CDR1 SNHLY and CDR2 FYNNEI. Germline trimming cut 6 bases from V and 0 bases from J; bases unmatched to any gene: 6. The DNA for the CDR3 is TGTGCCAGCAGAGGCCTACAGGGGAGCACAGATACGCAGTATTTT. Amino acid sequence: CASRGLQGSTDTQYF.

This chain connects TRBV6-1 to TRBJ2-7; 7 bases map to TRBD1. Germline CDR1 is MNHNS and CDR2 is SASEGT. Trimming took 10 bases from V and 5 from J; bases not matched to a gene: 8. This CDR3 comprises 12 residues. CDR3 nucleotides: TGTGCCACCTGGGACAGTCCCCACGAGCAGTACTTC. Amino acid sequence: CATWDSPHEQYF.

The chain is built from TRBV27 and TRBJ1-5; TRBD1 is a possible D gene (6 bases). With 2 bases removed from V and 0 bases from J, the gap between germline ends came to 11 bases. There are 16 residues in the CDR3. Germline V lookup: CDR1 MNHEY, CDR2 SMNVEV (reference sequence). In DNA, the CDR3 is TGTGCCAGCAGTTTAAAATCAGGGGCTAGCAATCAGCCCCAGCATTTT. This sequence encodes CASSLKSGASNQPQHF.

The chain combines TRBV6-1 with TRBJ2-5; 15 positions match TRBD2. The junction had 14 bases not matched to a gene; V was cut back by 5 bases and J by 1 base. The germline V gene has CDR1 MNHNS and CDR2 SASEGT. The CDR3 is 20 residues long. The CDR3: CASSPSGLAGGRPLQETQYF. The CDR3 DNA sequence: TGTGCCAGCAGTCCATCGGGACTAGCGGGGGGCCGCCCTCTCCAAGAGACCCAGTACTTC.

DNA of the CDR3: TGTGCCAGCAGATCAACAGTGGGGGTGGACGGCTACACCTTC. Translated: CASRSTVGVDGYTF. The V gene is TRBV5-5, the J gene TRBJ1-2; a weak D match, TRBD1 (5 bases). Deletions cut 5 bases from V and 8 bases from J, with 19 bases between. The germline CDR1 and CDR2 sequences are SGHKS and YYEKEE (reference sequence). The length of the CDR3 is 14 residues.

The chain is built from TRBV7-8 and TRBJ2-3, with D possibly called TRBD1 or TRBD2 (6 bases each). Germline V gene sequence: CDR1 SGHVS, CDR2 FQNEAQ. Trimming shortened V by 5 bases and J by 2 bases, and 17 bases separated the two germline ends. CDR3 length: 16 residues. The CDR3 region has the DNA TGTGCCAGCAGCGGGGGGCTTAGGAGATCCACAGATACGCAGTATTTT. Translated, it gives CASSGGLRRSTDTQYF.

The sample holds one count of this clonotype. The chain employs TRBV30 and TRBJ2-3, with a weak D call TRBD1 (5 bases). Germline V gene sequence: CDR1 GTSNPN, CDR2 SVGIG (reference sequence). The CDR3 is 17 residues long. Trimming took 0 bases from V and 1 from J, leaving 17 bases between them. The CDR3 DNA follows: TGTGCCTGGAGTGTACTGCTACAAGGGGTTGGCACAGATACGCAGTATTTT. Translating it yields CAWSVLLQGVGTDTQYF.

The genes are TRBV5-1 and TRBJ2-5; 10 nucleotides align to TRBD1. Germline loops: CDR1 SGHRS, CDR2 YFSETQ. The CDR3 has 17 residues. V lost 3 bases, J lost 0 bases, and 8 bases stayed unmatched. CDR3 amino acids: CASSYLRDRGYQETQYF. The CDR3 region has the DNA TGCGCCAGCAGCTACCTCCGGGACAGGGGCTACCAAGAGACCCAGTACTTC.

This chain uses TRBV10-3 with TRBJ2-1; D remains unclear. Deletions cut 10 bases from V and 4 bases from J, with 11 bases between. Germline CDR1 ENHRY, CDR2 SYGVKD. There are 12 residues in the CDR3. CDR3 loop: CATSGFYNEQFF. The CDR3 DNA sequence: TGTGCCACCTCCGGGTTTTACAATGAGCAGTTCTTC.

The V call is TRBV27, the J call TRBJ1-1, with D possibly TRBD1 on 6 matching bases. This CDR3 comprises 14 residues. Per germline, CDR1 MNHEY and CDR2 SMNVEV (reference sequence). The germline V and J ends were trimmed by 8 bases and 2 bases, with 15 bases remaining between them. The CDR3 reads CASSQGPTNTEAFF. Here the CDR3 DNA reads TGTGCCAGCTCGCAGGGGCCTACAAACACTGAAGCTTTCTTT.

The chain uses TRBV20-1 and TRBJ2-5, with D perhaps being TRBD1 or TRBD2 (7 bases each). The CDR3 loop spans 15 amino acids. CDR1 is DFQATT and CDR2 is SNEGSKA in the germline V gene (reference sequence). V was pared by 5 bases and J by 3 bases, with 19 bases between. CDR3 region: CSAAGGAEEKETQYF. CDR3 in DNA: TGCAGTGCTGCAGGGGGGGCGGAAGAAAAAGAGACCCAGTACTTC.

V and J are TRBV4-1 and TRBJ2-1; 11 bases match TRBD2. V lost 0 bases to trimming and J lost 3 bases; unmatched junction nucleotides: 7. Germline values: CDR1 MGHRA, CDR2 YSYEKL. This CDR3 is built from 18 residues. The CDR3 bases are TGCGCCAGCAGCCAAGATGTAACTAGCGGGGGTGACTACAATGAGCAGTTCTTC. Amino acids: CASSQDVTSGGDYNEQFF.

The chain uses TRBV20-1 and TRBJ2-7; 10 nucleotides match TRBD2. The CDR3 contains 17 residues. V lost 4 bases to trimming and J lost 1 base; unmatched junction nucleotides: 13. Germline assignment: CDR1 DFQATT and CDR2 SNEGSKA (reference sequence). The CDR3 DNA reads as TGCAGTGCTACTAGCGGGAGTACTTTTGTGGGGTCCTACGAGCAGTACTTC. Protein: CSATSGSTFVGSYEQYF.

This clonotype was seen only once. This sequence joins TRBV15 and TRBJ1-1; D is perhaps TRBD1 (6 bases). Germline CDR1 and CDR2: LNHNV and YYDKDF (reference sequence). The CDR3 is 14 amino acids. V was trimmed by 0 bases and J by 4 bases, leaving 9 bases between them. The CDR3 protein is CATSREDRLTEAFF. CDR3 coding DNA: TGTGCCACCAGCAGAGAAGACAGGCTCACTGAAGCTTTCTTT.

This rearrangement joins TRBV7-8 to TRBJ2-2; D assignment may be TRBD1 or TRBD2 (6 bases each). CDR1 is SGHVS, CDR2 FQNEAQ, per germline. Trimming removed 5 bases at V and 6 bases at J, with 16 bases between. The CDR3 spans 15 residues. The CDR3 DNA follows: TGTGCCAGCAGCCCTTACGGGGGCCAACCCGGGGAGCTGTTTTTT. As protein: CASSPYGGQPGELFF.

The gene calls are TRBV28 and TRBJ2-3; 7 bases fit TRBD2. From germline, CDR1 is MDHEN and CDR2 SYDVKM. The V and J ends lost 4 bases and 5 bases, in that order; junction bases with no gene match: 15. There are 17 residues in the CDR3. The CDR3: CASSSTRLAQREDTQYF. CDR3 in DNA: TGTGCCAGCAGTTCAACGAGACTAGCCCAACGTGAAGATACGCAGTATTTT. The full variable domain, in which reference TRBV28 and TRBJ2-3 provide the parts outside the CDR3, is DVKVTQSSRYLVKRTGEKVFLECVQDMDHENMFWYRQDPGLGLRLIYFSYDVKMKEKGDIPEGYSVSREKKERFSLILESASTNQTSMYLCASSSTRLAQREDTQYFGPGTRLTVL.

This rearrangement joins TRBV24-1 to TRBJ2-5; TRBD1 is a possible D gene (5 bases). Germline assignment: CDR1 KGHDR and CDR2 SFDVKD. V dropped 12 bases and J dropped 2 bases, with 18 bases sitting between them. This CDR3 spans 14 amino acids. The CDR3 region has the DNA TGTGCCTCATTATACAGGAGCCGACAAGAGACCCAGTACTTC. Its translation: CASLYRSRQETQYF.

This CDR3 reads CASRRVAGELFF. DNA of the CDR3: TGTGCCAGCAGACGAGTGGCCGGGGAGCTGTTTTTT. The chain employs TRBV4-2 and TRBJ2-2, with D unclear. The germline V and J ends were trimmed by 6 bases and 6 bases, with 8 bases remaining between them. The germline V gene encodes CDR1 LGHNA and CDR2 YNFKEQ. The CDR3 is 12 amino acids.

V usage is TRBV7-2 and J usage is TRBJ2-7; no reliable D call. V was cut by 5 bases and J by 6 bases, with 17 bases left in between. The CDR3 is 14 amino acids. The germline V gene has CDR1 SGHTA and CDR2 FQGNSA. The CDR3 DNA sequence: TGTGCCAGCAGCATATCGGACGTGGATGTCGAGCAGTACTTC. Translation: CASSISDVDVEQYF.

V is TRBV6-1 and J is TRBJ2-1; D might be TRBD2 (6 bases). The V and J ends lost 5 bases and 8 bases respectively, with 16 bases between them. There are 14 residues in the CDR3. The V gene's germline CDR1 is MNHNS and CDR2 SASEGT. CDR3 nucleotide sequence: TGTGCCAGCAGTCCTCTGGGACTTATGGATGAGCAGTTCTTC. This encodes CASSPLGLMDEQFF.

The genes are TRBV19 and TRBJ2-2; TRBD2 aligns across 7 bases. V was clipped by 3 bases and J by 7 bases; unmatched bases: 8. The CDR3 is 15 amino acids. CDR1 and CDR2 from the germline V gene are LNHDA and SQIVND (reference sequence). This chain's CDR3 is CASSIEGGSGGELFF. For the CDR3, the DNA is TGTGCCAGTAGTATCGAGGGCGGGAGTGGCGGGGAGCTGTTTTTT.

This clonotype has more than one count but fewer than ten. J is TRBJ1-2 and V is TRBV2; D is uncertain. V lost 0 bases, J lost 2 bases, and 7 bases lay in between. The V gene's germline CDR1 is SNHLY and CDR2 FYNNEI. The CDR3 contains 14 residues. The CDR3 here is CASSEAPGNYGYTF. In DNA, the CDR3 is TGTGCCAGCAGTGAAGCTCCGGGAAACTATGGCTACACCTTC.

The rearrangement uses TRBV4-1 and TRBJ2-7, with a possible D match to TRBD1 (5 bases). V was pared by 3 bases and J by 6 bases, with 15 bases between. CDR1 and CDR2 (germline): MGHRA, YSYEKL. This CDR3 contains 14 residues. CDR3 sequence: CASSQGSQRGEQYF. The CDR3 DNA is TGCGCCAGCAGCCAGGGGTCCCAAAGGGGCGAGCAGTACTTC.

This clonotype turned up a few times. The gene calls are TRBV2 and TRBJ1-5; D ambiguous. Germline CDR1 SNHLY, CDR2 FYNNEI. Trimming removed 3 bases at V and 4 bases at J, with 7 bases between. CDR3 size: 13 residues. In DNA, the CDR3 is TGTGCCAGCAGTGAGGGCCCAAATCAGCCCCAGCATTTT. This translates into CASSEGPNQPQHF.

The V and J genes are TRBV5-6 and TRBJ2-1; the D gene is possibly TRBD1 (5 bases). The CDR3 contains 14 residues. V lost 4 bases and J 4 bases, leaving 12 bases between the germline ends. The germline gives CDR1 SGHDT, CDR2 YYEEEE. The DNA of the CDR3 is TGTGCCAGCAGCAACTCTGACAGTTACAATGAGCAGTTCTTC. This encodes CASSNSDSYNEQFF.

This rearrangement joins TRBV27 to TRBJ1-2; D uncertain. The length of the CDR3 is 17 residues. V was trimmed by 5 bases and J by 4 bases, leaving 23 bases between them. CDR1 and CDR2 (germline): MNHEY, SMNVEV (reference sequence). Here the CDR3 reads CASSPAPWAAYPYGYTF. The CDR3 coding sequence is TGTGCCAGCAGTCCAGCCCCGTGGGCAGCCTACCCCTATGGCTACACCTTC.

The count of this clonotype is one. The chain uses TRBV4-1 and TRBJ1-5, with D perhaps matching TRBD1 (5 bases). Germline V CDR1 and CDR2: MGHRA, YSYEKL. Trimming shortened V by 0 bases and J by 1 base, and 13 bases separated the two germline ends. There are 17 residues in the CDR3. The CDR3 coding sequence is TGCGCCAGCAGCCAAGATTGGACAAAAAGGAGCAATCAGCCCCAGCATTTT. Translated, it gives CASSQDWTKRSNQPQHF.